These 22 T cell receptor beta chains were sequenced from one sample in a study of T cell clones after liver transplantation. Only in-frame clones appear in the TCRdb table, and some are missing; sequencing was by immunoSEQ multiplex PCR. There are 93,000 or so clones in the sample; about 86% occur only once, and roughly 3.1% lies in the top ten. Sequencing used CD4+ T cells from blood, obtained around 48 months after liver transplant. The receptor set was obtained from a human patient who received a liver transplant. Some T cells may be graft donor cells.

The chain combines TRBV19 with TRBJ2-1, with 7 bases matching TRBD1. Germline CDR1 and CDR2: LNHDA and SQIVND (reference sequence). The V and J ends lost 5 bases and 0 bases, in that order; junction bases with no gene match: 10. There are 17 residues in the CDR3. The CDR3 DNA reads as TGTGCCAGTAGTCCCCGGACAGGTCCCCTCTCCTACAATGAGCAGTTCTTC. It is translated as CASSPRTGPLSYNEQFF.

This clone was recorded a few times. V gene TRBV7-2 combines with J gene TRBJ2-6, with a weak D call TRBD1 (6 bases). Germline assignment: CDR1 SGHTA and CDR2 FQGNSA. The CDR3 consists of 16 residues. Between the trimmed V and J ends, which lost 5 bases and 2 bases, there was a span of 13 bases. This CDR3 reads CASSLQGRTGANVLTF. In nucleotides, the CDR3 is TGTGCCAGCAGCCTTCAGGGGCGGACTGGGGCCAACGTCCTGACTTTC.

The chain links TRBV2 to TRBJ1-5; tentatively, D is TRBD1 (6 bases). Germline V gives CDR1 SNHLY, CDR2 FYNNEI. This CDR3 is 14 amino acids long. V lost 6 bases to trimming and J lost 5 bases, with 14 bases between them. CDR3 in DNA: TGTGCCAGCAGGCCGGGGAGGGGGGATCAGCCCCAGCATTTT. Protein: CASRPGRGDQPQHF.

This chain connects TRBV7-2 to TRBJ2-7; D gene ambiguous. V dropped 1 base and J dropped 2 bases, with 12 bases sitting between them. There are 15 residues in the CDR3. Germline V gives CDR1 SGHTA, CDR2 FQGNSA. DNA of the CDR3: TGTGCCAGCAGCTTAGGCTCTCTGGGCCCCTACGAGCAGTACTTC. This encodes CASSLGSLGPYEQYF.

V is TRBV7-3 and J is TRBJ1-1, with D tentatively TRBD1 (5 bases). This CDR3 spans 14 amino acids. The V gene lost 0 bases and the J gene lost 3 bases, with 8 bases spanning the gap. The germline V gene has CDR1 SGHTA and CDR2 FQGTGA. The DNA of the CDR3 is TGTGCCAGCAGCTTAACGTTAGGGGACACTGAAGCTTTCTTT. Translation gives CASSLTLGDTEAFF.

The rearrangement links TRBV29-1 to TRBJ1-2, with a possible D match to TRBD1 (5 bases). Germline-derived CDR1 and CDR2 are SQVTM and ANQGSEA. The CDR3 extends over 15 amino acids. V shed 4 bases and J shed 7 bases, with 22 bases lying between them. In nucleotides, the CDR3 is TGCAGCGTTGCTGCTGTCGGGCAGGGTTTGGCTGGCTACACCTTC. It yields the protein CSVAAVGQGLAGYTF.

The chain joins TRBV7-3 to TRBJ1-1; D not certain. The V end was cut by 1 base, the J end by 3 bases, with 12 bases between. CDR1 is SGHTA, CDR2 FQGTGA, per germline. The CDR3 has 15 residues. The CDR3 is CASSLMVRSYTEAFF. The CDR3 DNA reads TGTGCCAGCAGCTTAATGGTCAGAAGTTACACTGAAGCTTTCTTT. The full variable domain, in which reference TRBV7-3 and TRBJ1-1 provide the parts outside the CDR3, is GAGVSQTPSNKVTEKGKYVELRCDPISGHTALYWYRQSLGQGPEFLIYFQGTGAADDSGLPNDRFFAVRPEGSVSTLKIQRTERGDSAVYLCASSLMVRSYTEAFFGQGTRLTVV.

The rearrangement joins TRBV7-9 to TRBJ2-2; D not certain. The germline V gene encodes CDR1 SEHNR and CDR2 FQNEAQ (reference sequence). The CDR3 contains 13 residues. V lost 5 bases to trimming and J lost 8 bases, with 12 bases between them. The CDR3: CASSLAPPGELFF. The DNA of the CDR3 is TGTGCCAGCAGCCTCGCCCCCCCGGGGGAGCTGTTTTTT.

J is TRBJ2-5 and V is TRBV7-8; no clear D. The CDR3 runs to 14 residues. With 5 bases removed from V and 0 bases from J, the gap between germline ends came to 10 bases. Germline V lookup: CDR1 SGHVS, CDR2 FQNEAQ. CDR3 in amino acids: CASSPDPYQETQYF. The CDR3 DNA reads as TGTGCCAGCAGCCCAGACCCGTACCAAGAGACCCAGTACTTC. The full variable domain, completed using reference TRBV7-8 and TRBJ2-5, is GAGVSQSPRYKVAKRGQDVALRCDPISGHVSLFWYQQALGQGPEFLTYFQNEAQLDKSGLPSDRFFAERPEGSVSTLKIQRTQQEDSAVYLCASSPDPYQETQYFGPGTRLLVL.

The rearrangement links TRBV11-2 to TRBJ1-4, with 8 bases fitting TRBD1. CDR3 size: 16 residues. CDR1 and CDR2 from the germline V gene are SGHAT and FQNNGV. The junction had 10 bases not matched to a gene; V was cut back by 5 bases and J by 5 bases. The CDR3 DNA reads TGTGCCAGCAGCCTCGACCGGGACAGGCCAAATGAAAAACTGTTTTTT. It yields the protein CASSLDRDRPNEKLFF.

This chain links TRBV28 with TRBJ1-6; a weak D match, TRBD1 (5 bases). Germline-derived CDR1 and CDR2 are MDHEN and SYDVKM. The CDR3 covers 12 residues. V dropped 6 bases and J dropped 9 bases, with 9 bases sitting between them. The CDR3 is CASSRDPSPLHF. DNA of the CDR3: TGTGCCAGCAGCCGGGACCCTTCACCCCTCCACTTT.

In its sample, this clone was seen once. The genes are TRBV12-5 and TRBJ1-4; D ambiguous. V shed 3 bases and J shed 5 bases, with 4 bases lying between them. The CDR3 has 12 residues. Germline assignment: CDR1 LGHNT and CDR2 FRNRAP. The CDR3 here is CASGFANEKLFF. The CDR3 nucleotides read TGTGCTAGTGGTTTCGCAAATGAAAAACTGTTTTTT.

The chain combines TRBV2 with TRBJ1-4; unclear D gene. From germline, CDR1 is SNHLY and CDR2 FYNNEI. The CDR3 runs to 12 residues. V was cut by 6 bases and J by 4 bases, with 6 bases left in between. The CDR3 sequence: CASRRVNEKLFF. For the CDR3, the DNA is TGTGCCAGCAGGCGGGTTAATGAAAAACTGTTTTTT. Full variable domain (remainder filled in from reference TRBV2 and TRBJ1-4): EPEVTQTPSHQVTQMGQEVILRCVPISNHLYFYWYRQILGQKVEFLVSFYNNEISEKSEIFDDQFSVERPDGSNFTLKIRSTKLEDSAMYFCASRRVNEKLFFGSGTQLSVL.

A few counts support this clone. This sequence joins TRBV2 and TRBJ1-5; D might be TRBD1 (6 bases). The CDR3 extends over 14 amino acids. Germline V gene sequence: CDR1 SNHLY, CDR2 FYNNEI. V lost 3 bases and J 0 bases, leaving 6 bases between the germline ends. The CDR3 here is CASSEGHSNQPQHF. The CDR3 DNA is TGTGCCAGCAGTGAGGGACATAGCAATCAGCCCCAGCATTTT.

This sequence joins TRBV2 and TRBJ2-1; 9 bases match TRBD2. Germline CDR1 reads SNHLY; CDR2 reads FYNNEI. V was clipped by 7 bases and J by 7 bases; unmatched bases: 11. The CDR3 runs 15 residues. CDR3 nucleotides: TGTGCCAGCACCCCGGCGGGGGGGGGCCGTAATGAGCAGTTCTTC. It specifies CASTPAGGGRNEQFF.

The V gene is TRBV18, the J gene TRBJ1-2; the D is unclear. The CDR3 is 14 amino acids. Per the germline V gene, CDR1 is KGHSH and CDR2 is LQKENI. The V and J ends lost 2 bases and 5 bases respectively, with 12 bases between them. In DNA, the CDR3 is TGTGCCAGCTCACCAGATTACAGAAATTATGGCTACACCTTC. Encoded protein: CASSPDYRNYGYTF.

The chain uses TRBV28 and TRBJ1-3, with D possibly TRBD1 on 5 matching bases. V was clipped by 6 bases and J by 0 bases, with 12 bases between them. The CDR3 runs 15 residues. Looked up from germline, CDR1 is MDHEN and CDR2 is SYDVKM. Here the CDR3 reads CASSQSGSSGNTIYF. The CDR3, as DNA: TGTGCCAGCAGCCAGTCAGGGTCCTCTGGAAACACCATATATTTT.

The rearrangement joins TRBV6-4 to TRBJ1-1, with TRBD1 as a possible D gene (6 bases). The CDR3 is 13 residues long. V was cut by 6 bases and J by 3 bases, with 11 bases left in between. Germline CDR1 and CDR2: MRHNA and SNTAGT. In DNA, the CDR3 is TGTGCCAGCAGGGGGGGGCAGGACACTGAAGCTTTCTTT. Encoded protein: CASRGGQDTEAFF.

This chain connects TRBV11-2 to TRBJ2-2; D may be TRBD1 (5 bases). V lost 7 bases, J lost 4 bases, and 10 bases lay in between. Germline V gives CDR1 SGHAT, CDR2 FQNNGV. The CDR3 runs to 13 residues. The CDR3 sequence: CASTSGFTGELFF. The CDR3 region has the DNA TGTGCCAGCACCTCAGGGTTCACCGGGGAGCTGTTTTTT.

V and J are TRBV15 and TRBJ2-7, with 7 bases fitting TRBD1. There are 13 residues in the CDR3. V gave up 3 bases and J gave up 4 bases; unmatched junction bases: 3. In germline, CDR1 is LNHNV, CDR2 YYDKDF (reference sequence). The DNA for the CDR3 is TGTGCCACCAGCAGGGGACAGCCTTACGAGCAGTACTTC. It yields the protein CATSRGQPYEQYF.

This clone was observed a single time. The chain uses TRBV6-6 and TRBJ1-1; possibly TRBD1 for D (5 bases). The germline V gene has CDR1 MNHNY and CDR2 SVGAGI (reference sequence). This CDR3 has 13 amino acids. Trimming left V 6 bases short and J 1 base short, with 9 bases between. This CDR3 reads CASRDTGNTEAFF. The CDR3 bases are TGTGCCAGCAGGGACACAGGGAACACTGAAGCTTTCTTT.

The J gene is TRBJ2-1, the V gene TRBV27; D is undetermined. CDR1 MNHEY and CDR2 SMNVEV come from the germline V gene (reference sequence). The V end was cut by 5 bases, the J end by 2 bases, with 7 bases between. The CDR3 contains 13 residues. CDR3 nucleotides: TGTGCCAGCAGTCCTCCCCCCTACAATGAGCAGTTCTTC. Its translation: CASSPPPYNEQFF.